The rows below give T cell receptor beta chains drawn from one sample of a study of blood T cell repertoires in COVID-19. Assay used: immunoSEQ multiplex PCR; TCRdb lists only in-frame clones, some missing. The sample has about 340,000 clones; around 90% are singletons. The sequenced sample consisted of peripheral blood. These receptors all stem from a woman under 30 who had recovered from COVID-19. Both conserved end residues are part of each CDR3. A D gene is named only where the DNA matches it firmly. The size entry is marked missing in some rows and otherwise reads once, few, many or a size class.

clone size,V gene,J gene,D gene,CDR3 DNA,CDR3 protein
-,TRBV29-1,TRBJ2-5,TRBD2,TGCAGCGAAAGAAGCGGGAGGGCTGAGACCCAGTACTTC,CSERSGRAETQYF
-,TRBV11-3,TRBJ1-1,-,TGTGCCAGCAGCTTAGCCCGAGCCGAAGCTTTCTTT,CASSLARAEAFF
-,TRBV24-1,TRBJ2-1,-,TGTGCCACCAGTGATTGGCGGTCCTACAATGAGCAGTTCTTC,CATSDWRSYNEQFF
-,TRBV10-3,TRBJ1-4,-,TGTGCCATCAGTGAGTCGACGGGGGGGGATGAAAAACTGTTTTTT,CAISESTGGDEKLFF
-,TRBV12-5,TRBJ2-5,TRBD1,TGTGCTAGTGGGGCGACAGGGGGCGCAGAGACCCAGTACTTC,CASGATGGAETQYF
-,TRBV2,TRBJ2-5,TRBD2,TGTGCCAGCAGAAGGCTAGCGGGAGAGGGGGAAGAGACCCAGTACTTC,CASRRLAGEGEETQYF
-,TRBV25-1,TRBJ1-4,TRBD1,TGTGCCAGCAGTGAAACGGGGACAGGGCGGGATGAAAAACTGTTTTTT,CASSETGTGRDEKLFF
-,TRBV27,TRBJ2-1,-,TGTGCCAGCAGTTTAGCCGAGGTGCGAGAGCAGTTCTTC,CASSLAEVREQFF
-,TRBV5-4,TRBJ2-1,-,TGTGCCAGAGGAGTAGTTGGACAGAATGAGCAGTTCTTC,CARGVVGQNEQFF
once,TRBV6-6,TRBJ1-2,TRBD1,TGTGCCAGCAGTTACTCGTCGACAGGGGTCCCCTTC,CASSYSSTGVPF
-,TRBV2,TRBJ2-5,TRBD1,TGTGCCAGCAGGGACAGGGCTGGAGAGACCCAGTACTTC,CASRDRAGETQYF
few,TRBV27,TRBJ1-2,-,TGTGCCAGCAGTTCAGGTGGGGGCGACTATGGCTACACCTTC,CASSSGGGDYGYTF
-,TRBV11-3,TRBJ2-3,-,TGTGCCAGCAGCGTAGGCCTCTACGGTAGCACAGATACGCAGTATTTT,CASSVGLYGSTDTQYF
-,TRBV5-1,TRBJ1-1,-,TGCGCCAGCAGCCTAAAAAGCGACCTGTGGACTGAAGCTTTCTTT,CASSLKSDLWTEAFF
few,TRBV18,TRBJ1-1,TRBD1,TGTGCCAGCTCACCTCTCCGGGACAGGGGCACTGAAGCTTTCTTT,CASSPLRDRGTEAFF
-,TRBV27,TRBJ2-1,TRBD2,TGTGCCAGCAGTTCTCCCCAGCGGGACCCGTACAATGAGCAGTTCTTC,CASSSPQRDPYNEQFF
-,TRBV7-9,TRBJ1-1,TRBD1,TGTGCCAGCAGCTTCGGACAGGGGGACACTGAAGCTTTCTTT,CASSFGQGDTEAFF
-,TRBV28,TRBJ2-3,TRBD2,TGTGCCAGCAGTTTAATCGGGACTATCCGTCCAGATACGCAGTATTTT,CASSLIGTIRPDTQYF